One sample yielded the 8 T cell receptor beta chains listed below, sequenced in a study of T cell responses to AZD1222 COVID-19 vaccine. Method: immunoSEQ multiplex PCR; TCRdb's copy keeps in-frame clones and lacks some. This table holds roughly 140,000 clones, around 91% found once. The sequences come from peripheral blood, collected on day 0 of AZD1222 vaccination. The receptors shown here come from an adult in good health.

This chain connects TRBV5-5 to TRBJ1-2; 12 nucleotides agree with TRBD1. The CDR3 spans 14 residues. CDR1 and CDR2 from the germline V gene are SGHKS and YYEKEE (reference sequence). Trimming at V came to 4 bases and at J to 7 bases, leaving 5 bases not matched to a gene. CDR3 sequence: CASSLGQGAFGYTF. The CDR3, as DNA: TGTGCCAGCAGCCTGGGACAGGGGGCCTTTGGCTACACCTTC. The variable domain in full, with the rest retrieved from reference TRBV5-5 and TRBJ1-2, is DAGVTQSPTHLIKTRGQQVTLRCSPISGHKSVSWYQQVLGQGPQFIFQYYEKEERGRGNFPDRFSARQFPNYSSELNVNALLLGDSALYLCASSLGQGAFGYTFGSGTRLTVV.

The rearrangement uses TRBV6-1 and TRBJ1-5, with D maybe TRBD1 (5 bases). V dropped 2 bases and J dropped 6 bases, with 11 bases sitting between them. The germline V gene encodes CDR1 MNHNS and CDR2 SASEGT. The CDR3 loop spans 14 amino acids. The CDR3 spells CASSERWGFQPQHF. The CDR3 DNA sequence: TGTGCCAGCAGTGAACGGTGGGGCTTTCAGCCCCAGCATTTT.

The chain employs TRBV28 and TRBJ1-4, with D tentatively TRBD1 (6 bases). This CDR3 is built from 15 residues. Trimming pared 6 bases from V and 5 bases from J, leaving 16 bases between. Germline V CDR1 and CDR2: MDHEN, SYDVKM. CDR3 coding DNA: TGTGCCAGCAGGGTGGGGGGCCCCCTCAATGAAAAACTGTTTTTT. Translating gives CASRVGGPLNEKLFF.

The V call is TRBV18, the J call TRBJ2-1; TRBD1 aligns across 10 bases. V was pared by 5 bases and J by 7 bases, with 8 bases of the junction left unmatched. Germline V gene sequence: CDR1 KGHSH, CDR2 LQKENI. This CDR3 has 15 amino acids. CDR3 nucleotides: TGTGCCAGCTCATACTATCCGGGACAGGGGAATGAGCAGTTCTTC. It encodes CASSYYPGQGNEQFF.

As regards this clone: Mismatch with germline at one junction end may stem from a read error. The chain uses TRBV7-7 and TRBJ1-6; no reliable D call. This CDR3 is 13 amino acids long. Germline V gene data show CDR1 as SSHAT and CDR2 as FNYEAQ (reference sequence). Written as DNA, the CDR3 is TGTGCTAGCAGCCGACAAGAAAATTCACCCCTCCACTTT. This codes for CASSRQENSPLHF.

The chain recombines TRBV9 with TRBJ1-1, with 9 bases lining up with TRBD1. Germline assignment: CDR1 SGDLS and CDR2 YYNGEE. The J segment lost 1 base and the V segment lost 0 bases, leaving 7 bases of the junction unmatched. This CDR3 comprises 17 residues. The DNA of the CDR3 is TGTGCCAGCAGCGTAGCATGTACAGGGGGCTGGAACACTGAAGCTTTCTTT. As protein: CASSVACTGGWNTEAFF.

The sample holds a few counts of this clone. The chain is built from TRBV19 and TRBJ1-3; the match to TRBD1 covers 9 bases. The V and J ends lost 3 bases and 3 bases, in that order; junction bases with no gene match: 12. Germline CDR1 reads LNHDA; CDR2 reads SQIVND (reference sequence). The CDR3 runs 18 residues. The CDR3 region has the DNA TGTGCCAGTAGTATTCGGACAGGGGCTCTGTCGGATGGAAACACCATATATTTT. Protein: CASSIRTGALSDGNTIYF. The full variable domain, with the rest looked up from reference TRBV19 and TRBJ1-3, is DGGITQSPKYLFRKEGQNVTLSCEQNLNHDAMYWYRQDPGQGLRLIYYSQIVNDFQKGDIAEGYSVSREKKESFPLTVTSAQKNPTAFYLCASSIRTGALSDGNTIYFGEGSWLTVV.

The chain joins TRBV29-1 to TRBJ1-2; D is undetermined. Germline values: CDR1 SQVTM, CDR2 ANQGSEA. Trimming cost V 0 bases and J 9 bases, with 11 bases left between them. CDR3 size: 12 residues. CDR3 sequence reads: CSVEDYLGSYTF. As DNA, the CDR3 is TGCAGCGTTGAAGATTACTTGGGAAGCTACACCTTC.